A single sample gave rise to the 10 T cell receptor beta chains below, sequenced in a study of shared clonotypes between healthy human individuals (dated by TCRdb to the early 2020s). Library preparation used the immunoSEQ multiplex PCR assay. TCRdb took this table from immuneACCESS and kept in-frame rearrangements with V and J called. Such tables lack part of the clones; where checked against another copy, unresolved V genes explain under half of the gap, and the rest is unexplained. This sample has 850,000 to 1,200,000 clones in its table, and about 80% of those were observed once. Of the sample, roughly 1.4% is held by the ten largest clones. Sequencing was performed on memory CD4+ T cells sorted from blood. The sample's cell subset or site label, decoded: CD45RA-negative fraction. These receptors came from a man aged 18 to 35 in good health.

CDR3 residues: CASSPQTASGNTIYF. CDR3 DNA: TGCGCCAGCAGCCCACAGACAGCTTCAGGAAACACCATATATTTT. This chain connects TRBV4-1 to TRBJ1-3; D perhaps matches TRBD1 (5 bases). The V end lost 4 bases, the J end lost 4 bases, and 14 bases lay between the germline ends. CDR1 and CDR2 from the germline V gene are MGHRA and YSYEKL. The CDR3 extends over 15 amino acids.

This clone has at least ten counts. CDR3 sequence: CASSAGTFYGYTF. The CDR3 nucleotides read TGTGCCAGCAGTGCCGGGACATTCTATGGCTACACCTTC. This chain uses TRBV6-1 with TRBJ1-2, with TRBD1 as a possible D gene (6 bases). This CDR3 is built from 13 residues. Trimming shortened V by 4 bases and J by 4 bases, and 10 bases separated the two germline ends. Germline assignment: CDR1 MNHNS and CDR2 SASEGT.

The chain carries TRBV6-5 and TRBJ1-5; a weak D match, TRBD1 (5 bases). CDR1 MNHEY and CDR2 SVGAGI come from the germline V gene. V was shortened by 0 bases and J by 6 bases, with 9 bases between the two germline ends. This CDR3 region has 14 residues. CDR3 amino acids: CASSYSQGTQPQHF. DNA for the CDR3: TGTGCCAGCAGTTACTCCCAGGGAACTCAGCCCCAGCATTTT.

The chain couples TRBV28 to TRBJ2-3; 8 bases fit TRBD2. Trimming removed 4 bases from V and 0 bases from J; junction bases left unmatched: 3. CDR1 and CDR2 from the germline V gene are MDHEN and SYDVKM. The CDR3 has 15 residues. CDR3 nucleotide sequence: TGTGCCAGCAGTTCCCGGGGGGGAAGCACAGATACGCAGTATTTT. Translation gives CASSSRGGSTDTQYF.

The chain has TRBV2 and TRBJ1-5, with D tentatively TRBD1 (5 bases). The germline gives CDR1 SNHLY, CDR2 FYNNEI. This CDR3 comprises 15 residues. V lost 5 bases and J 4 bases, leaving 15 bases between the germline ends. CDR3 residues: CASSISGQLNQPQHF. The CDR3 DNA reads TGTGCCAGCAGTATTTCGGGGCAGCTAAATCAGCCCCAGCATTTT.

The chain combines TRBV4-3 with TRBJ2-5, with D perhaps matching TRBD2 (6 bases). V was clipped by 0 bases and J by 5 bases, with 13 bases between them. CDR3 length: 15 residues. The germline V gene encodes CDR1 LGHNA and CDR2 YSLEER. The CDR3 DNA is TGCGCCAGCAGCCAAGATACTGGAGGGACGGAGACCCAGTACTTC. This sequence encodes CASSQDTGGTETQYF.

This clone showed up just a few times. The CDR3, as DNA: TGTGCCAGCAGGGTCCAAACTAGCGGACTTAGGGATGAGCAGTTCTTC. Amino acid sequence: CASRVQTSGLRDEQFF. The V gene is TRBV28, the J gene TRBJ2-1; 8 bases are shared with TRBD2. The CDR3 extends over 16 amino acids. V shed 6 bases, J shed 8 bases, and the junction held 15 bases outside the gene matches. Germline V gene sequence: CDR1 MDHEN, CDR2 SYDVKM.

V gene TRBV7-9 combines with J gene TRBJ2-3; D possibly corresponds to TRBD1 (6 bases). Trimming pared 5 bases from V and 1 base from J, leaving 10 bases between. This CDR3 has 14 amino acids. Germline V CDR1 and CDR2: SEHNR, FQNEAQ (reference sequence). The CDR3 is CASSTRQGTDTQYF. CDR3 nucleotides: TGTGCCAGCAGCACGAGACAGGGCACAGATACGCAGTATTTT. The entire variable domain, with the rest obtained from reference TRBV7-9 and TRBJ2-3, is as follows: DTGVSQNPRHKITKRGQNVTFRCDPISEHNRLYWYRQTLGQGPEFLTYFQNEAQLEKSRLLSDRFSAERPKGSFSTLEIQRTEQGDSAMYLCASSTRQGTDTQYFGPGTRLTVL.

The V and J genes are TRBV14 and TRBJ2-1, with 12 bases fitting TRBD2. V shed 4 bases and J 5 bases; nucleotides not matched to a gene: 6. The CDR3 covers 16 residues. The germline CDR1 and CDR2 sequences are SGHDN and FVKESK. The CDR3 coding sequence is TGTGCCAGCAGCCGCATTGGACTAGCGGGAAACAATGAGCAGTTCTTC. This sequence encodes CASSRIGLAGNNEQFF.

This chain uses TRBV15 with TRBJ1-1; no clear D. Germline V gene sequence: CDR1 LNHNV, CDR2 YYDKDF (reference sequence). V was cut by 3 bases and J by 0 bases, with 5 bases left in between. The length of the CDR3 is 13 residues. CDR3 sequence: CATSSEMNTEAFF. DNA of the CDR3: TGTGCCACCAGCAGCGAGATGAACACTGAAGCTTTCTTT.